The TCR beta chain described here comes from a study of graft-versus-host responses after intestinal transplantation. The germline V gene has CDR1 GTSNPN and CDR2 SVGIG (reference sequence). The CDR3 totals 12 residues. V lost 2 bases and J lost 4, with 8 bases in between. Study-wide points: Recipient bone marrow held GvH clones, some seen earlier in ileum or blood.

Sorting after the reaction isolated proliferating CFSE-low CD3+CD4+ and CD3+CD8+ responders. The repertoire was sequenced with immunoSEQ multiplex PCR; TCRdb's copy has only in-frame clones and lacks some. Here the sample spans roughly 20,000 clones, 50% to 70% being singletons. The genes are TRBV30 and TRBJ1-2; unclear D gene. The source material was alloreactive CD4+ T cells from a mixed lymphocyte reaction culture, sampled before intestinal transplant. Subset: CFSE-low proliferating T cells sorted from approximately 6-day pre-transplant mixed lymphocyte reaction (GvH or HvG direction). The TCR comes from a human patient who received an intestinal transplant. The CDR3 sequence: CAWSRDTYGYTF. Here the CDR3 DNA reads TGTGCCTGGAGTCGCGACACCTATGGCTACACCTTC.